This T cell receptor beta chain was retrieved from a study of T cell responses to AZD1222 COVID-19 vaccine. The germline V gene encodes CDR1 SQVTM and CDR2 ANQGSEA. The CDR3 has 14 amino acids. J lost 1 base, V lost 4 bases, and 5 bases had no gene match. Only in-frame clones appear in the TCRdb table, and some are missing; sequencing was by immunoSEQ multiplex PCR. The sample has about 96,000 clones; about 90% are singletons. This sequence was found in an adult in good health. V gene TRBV29-1 combines with J gene TRBJ2-5; 8 bases match TRBD1. Specimen: peripheral blood, collected on day 0 of AZD1222 vaccination. The chain's CDR3 is CSVGPTGGQETQYF. Here the CDR3 DNA reads TGCAGCGTTGGCCCTACAGGGGGCCAAGAGACCCAGTACTTC.